The text below deals with one T cell receptor (beta chain). Germline CDR1 reads SGHRS; CDR2 reads YFSETQ. This CDR3 has 14 residues. Trimming at V came to 4 bases and at J to 8 bases, leaving 6 bases not matched to a gene. The data derive from a study of blood T cell repertoires in COVID-19. As for the study in general: COVID-19 samples from acute and convalescent phases originated in the United States, Italy and Spain.

Here immunoSEQ multiplex PCR was the method, and the copy in TCRdb shows in-frame clones only, minus some. The repertoire holds a few hundred thousand clones, 87% seen once, with 4.5% to 7% in the top ten. This chain uses TRBV5-1 with TRBJ1-4; TRBD1 agrees at 9 bases. The clonotype comes from a woman under 40 who had recovered from COVID-19. Input material: PBMCs or T cells enriched from blood (not recorded which). The CDR3 sequence: CASSLGQGEEKLFF. CDR3 coding DNA: TGCGCCAGCAGCCTGGGACAGGGTGAAGAAAAACTGTTTTTT.